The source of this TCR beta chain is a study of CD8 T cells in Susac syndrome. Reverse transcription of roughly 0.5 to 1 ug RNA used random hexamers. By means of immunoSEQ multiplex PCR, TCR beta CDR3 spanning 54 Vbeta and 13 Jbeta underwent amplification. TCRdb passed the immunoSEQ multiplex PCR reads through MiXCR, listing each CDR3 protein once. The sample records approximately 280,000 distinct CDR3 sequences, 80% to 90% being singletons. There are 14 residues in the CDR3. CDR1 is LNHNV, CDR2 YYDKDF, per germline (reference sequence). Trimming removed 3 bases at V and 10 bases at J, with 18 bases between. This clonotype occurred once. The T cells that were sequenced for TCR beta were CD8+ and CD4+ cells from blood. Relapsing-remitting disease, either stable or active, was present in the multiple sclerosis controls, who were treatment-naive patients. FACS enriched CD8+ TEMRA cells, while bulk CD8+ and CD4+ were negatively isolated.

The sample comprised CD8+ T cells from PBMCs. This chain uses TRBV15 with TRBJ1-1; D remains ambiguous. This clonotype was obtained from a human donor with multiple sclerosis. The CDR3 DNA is TGTGCCACCAGCAGGATCGGCTCTGACTCGCTAGCTTTCTTT. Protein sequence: CATSRIGSDSLAFF.